One and the same sample provided the 25 T cell receptor beta chains below, sequenced in a study of blood T cell repertoires in COVID-19. Sequencing was performed with immunoSEQ multiplex PCR; in TCRdb, only in-frame clones are kept and a portion is missing. The sample shows hundreds of thousands of clones, around 89% of them seen only once. The specimen was peripheral blood. Receptor source: a woman in her thirties with COVID-19, enrolled during active disease.

The J gene is TRBJ1-1, the V gene TRBV13; D is ambiguous. CDR1 and CDR2 from the germline V gene are PRHDT and FYEKMQ (reference sequence). V was clipped by 0 bases and J by 8 bases, with 7 bases between them. CDR3 length equals 12 residues. CDR3 in amino acids: CASSLGPGEAFF. CDR3 bases: TGTGCCAGCAGCTTAGGTCCTGGCGAAGCTTTCTTT.

The rearrangement uses TRBV12-3 or TRBV12-4 and TRBJ1-2; maybe TRBD1 (5 bases). V lost 7 bases, J lost 1 base, and 10 bases lay in between. The CDR3 is 13 residues long. The CDR3 DNA is TGTGCCAGCACCCCGGGACTTAACTATGGCTACACCTTC. This gives the protein CASTPGLNYGYTF.

Concerning this clone: Other nucleotide sequences from this sample produce the same CDR3. The chain couples TRBV4-2 to TRBJ1-5; D is possibly TRBD1 (5 bases). The CDR3 sequence is 14 residues long. Germline values: CDR1 LGHNA, CDR2 YNFKEQ. V gave up 0 bases and J gave up 4 bases, with 7 bases separating them. The CDR3 DNA reads TGTGCCAGCAGCCAAGATGCAGGGAATCAGCCCCAGCATTTT. Its translation is CASSQDAGNQPQHF.

The genes are TRBV5-8 and TRBJ1-1; 7 bases map to TRBD1. CDR3 length: 15 residues. With 6 bases clipped from V and 10 bases from J, the junction kept 18 bases outside the gene matches. The germline gives CDR1 SGHTS, CDR2 YDEGEE. Here the CDR3 reads CASIKLDRTNRGAFF. In DNA form, the CDR3 reads TGTGCCAGCATCAAACTGGACAGAACTAACAGGGGAGCTTTCTTT.

The V gene is TRBV5-1, the J gene TRBJ2-6; no definite D call. The V and J ends lost 1 base and 3 bases respectively, with 11 bases between them. The CDR3 runs to 16 residues. The germline gives CDR1 SGHRS, CDR2 YFSETQ. The DNA for the CDR3 is TGCGCCAGCAGCTTGACCGGTTCTGGTGGGGCCAACGTCCTGACTTTC. Translation gives CASSLTGSGGANVLTF.

The chain combines TRBV4-1 with TRBJ2-1; the D gene is possibly TRBD2 (8 bases). Germline CDR1 MGHRA, CDR2 YSYEKL. Trimming removed 3 bases from V and 14 bases from J, with 26 bases in between. This CDR3 contains 16 residues. DNA for the CDR3: TGCGCCAGCAGCCAGGGGACTCGCGGGGGGACAGAAGCAGAGTTCTTC. This translates into CASSQGTRGGTEAEFF.

V and J are TRBV4-1 and TRBJ2-3; 10 positions match TRBD2. The J segment lost 4 bases and the V segment lost 2 bases, leaving 6 bases of the junction unmatched. This CDR3 spans 16 amino acids. The germline V gene has CDR1 MGHRA and CDR2 YSYEKL. CDR3 sequence (DNA): TGCGCCAGCAGCCAACCTCTAGCGGGAGTATCAGATACGCAGTATTTT. It yields the protein CASSQPLAGVSDTQYF.

The chain is built from TRBV28 and TRBJ2-5; 10 bases map to TRBD1. Unmatched junction bases numbered 14, after V lost 2 bases and J lost 2 bases. CDR3 length: 19 residues. The germline V gene has CDR1 MDHEN and CDR2 SYDVKM. This CDR3 is CASSLGSFYGQGGQETQYF. The CDR3 bases are TGTGCCAGCAGTTTAGGCTCTTTCTACGGACAGGGGGGGCAAGAGACCCAGTACTTC.

This sequence joins TRBV28 and TRBJ1-6, with D hard to call. This CDR3 contains 15 residues. V was cut by 6 bases and J by 8 bases, with 17 bases left in between. The germline gives CDR1 MDHEN, CDR2 SYDVKM. The CDR3 coding sequence is TGTGCCAGCAGCTCCATAAGGAGGGCTTATTCACCCCTCCACTTT. Translation gives CASSSIRRAYSPLHF.

CDR3 in DNA: TGTGCCAGCTCCGAAGGGGACAGGGGCTACGAGCAGTACTTC. Protein sequence: CASSEGDRGYEQYF. This rearrangement joins TRBV18 to TRBJ2-7; TRBD1 matches at 10 bases. J gave up 3 bases and V 6 bases, and 5 bases lay outside the gene matches. Germline CDR1 and CDR2: KGHSH and LQKENI. The CDR3 is 14 amino acids.

This chain joins TRBV27 and TRBJ1-1, with 7 positions matching TRBD1. Germline-derived CDR1 and CDR2 are MNHEY and SMNVEV (reference sequence). The CDR3 contains 16 residues. V shed 1 base and J 3 bases; nucleotides not matched to a gene: 8. CDR3 sequence: CASSLLGRGEHTEAFF. The CDR3 region has the DNA TGTGCCAGCAGTTTATTAGGCAGGGGGGAACACACTGAAGCTTTCTTT.

Concerning this clone itself: The same CDR3 arises from other DNA sequences in this sample as well. The chain has TRBV4-3 and TRBJ2-5; D is unresolved. V lost 1 base and J 1 base, leaving 4 bases between the germline ends. The germline gives CDR1 LGHNA, CDR2 YSLEER. This CDR3 has 13 residues. The CDR3 region has the DNA TGCGCCAGCAGCCAAGGGCCCCAAGAGACCCAGTACTTC. It encodes CASSQGPQETQYF.

This sequence joins TRBV5-6 and TRBJ1-6; D might be TRBD1 (6 bases). CDR1 SGHDT and CDR2 YYEEEE come from the germline V gene. V lost 3 bases, J lost 9 bases, and 10 bases lay in between. This CDR3 has 13 residues. CDR3 loop: CASSSGGASPLHF. Here the CDR3 DNA reads TGTGCCAGCAGCTCGGGGGGGGCTTCACCCCTCCACTTT.

This chain connects TRBV28 to TRBJ1-2; TRBD1 is a possible D gene (5 bases). Germline CDR1 reads MDHEN; CDR2 reads SYDVKM. Trimming cost V 6 bases and J 8 bases, with 22 bases left between them. There are 15 residues in the CDR3. This chain's CDR3 is CASRGTGAILGGYTF. Here the CDR3 DNA reads TGTGCCAGCAGGGGGACTGGGGCCATACTAGGGGGCTACACCTTC.

The J gene is TRBJ1-6, the V gene TRBV9; 9 nucleotides align to TRBD1. The V gene end was trimmed by 4 bases and the J gene end by 10 bases; junction bases not matched to a gene: 21. The CDR3 contains 19 residues. Germline V gene data show CDR1 as SGDLS and CDR2 as YYNGEE. CDR3 protein: CASSPQGQGIPVGRSPLHF. The CDR3 DNA is TGTGCCAGCAGCCCCCAGGGACAGGGAATCCCAGTAGGCCGATCACCCCTCCACTTT.

DNA of the CDR3: TGTGCCAGCTCACTTGGCACGGGACAGGGTTCCGAGACCCAGTACTTC. Its protein is CASSLGTGQGSETQYF. The chain combines TRBV18 with TRBJ2-5; 9 bases line up with TRBD1. The ends lost 4 bases at V and 5 bases at J; junction bases unmatched: 11. This CDR3 has 16 residues. Per the germline V gene, CDR1 is KGHSH and CDR2 is LQKENI. Together with reference TRBV18 and TRBJ2-5, the CDR3 gives the full variable domain: NAGVMQNPRHLVRRRGQEARLRCSPMKGHSHVYWYRQLPEEGLKFMVYLQKENIIDESGMPKERFSAEFPKEGPSILRIQQVVRGDSAAYFCASSLGTGQGSETQYFGPGTRLLVL.

The rearrangement links TRBV5-5 to TRBJ1-1; D call uncertain. The V end was cut by 2 bases, the J end by 6 bases, with 8 bases between. This CDR3 contains 12 residues. Germline V gene sequence: CDR1 SGHKS, CDR2 YYEKEE (reference sequence). Written as DNA, the CDR3 is TGTGCCAGCAGCTTATCGTCTCCTGAAGCTTTCTTT. Translated, it gives CASSLSSPEAFF.

This clone is a singleton in its sample. The CDR3 reads CASSHTSGTTTDTQYF. CDR3 in DNA: TGTGCCAGCAGCCATACTAGCGGGACCACCACAGATACGCAGTATTTT. The V gene is TRBV3-1 (or the pseudogene TRBV3-2), the J gene TRBJ2-3; 10 bases are shared with TRBD2. The CDR3 consists of 16 residues. V lost 3 bases and J lost 2; bases outside the gene matches: 5. Per the germline V gene, CDR1 is LGHDT and CDR2 is YNNKEL (reference sequence).

This clone appeared a single time. This sequence joins TRBV28 and TRBJ2-7; 12 bases match TRBD2. Germline CDR1 and CDR2: MDHEN and SYDVKM. This CDR3 has 15 residues. With V trimmed by 2 bases and J by 4 bases, 3 bases remained unmatched. The CDR3 DNA follows: TGTGCCAGCAGTTTAGCTAGCGGGGGGGCATACGAGCAGTACTTC. Protein product: CASSLASGGAYEQYF.

CDR3 protein: CASSLAPGVGEKLFF. CDR3 bases: TGTGCCAGCAGCTTGGCCCCGGGGGTCGGGGAAAAACTGTTTTTT. The chain combines TRBV5-4 with TRBJ1-4, with D possibly being TRBD1 (5 bases). The germline V and J ends were trimmed by 0 bases and 8 bases, with 14 bases remaining between them. The CDR3 is 15 amino acids. Per the germline V gene, CDR1 is SGHNT and CDR2 is YYREEE (reference sequence). The full variable domain, completed using reference TRBV5-4 and TRBJ1-4, is ETGVTQSPTHLIKTRGQQVTLRCSSQSGHNTVSWYQQALGQGPQFIFQYYREEENGRGNFPPRFSGLQFPNYSSELNVNALELDDSALYLCASSLAPGVGEKLFFGSGTQLSVL.

The chain joins TRBV6-1 to TRBJ2-7, with D perhaps matching TRBD1 (5 bases). The CDR3 sequence is 13 residues long. Germline V gene data show CDR1 as MNHNS and CDR2 as SASEGT. The V and J ends lost 3 bases and 6 bases respectively, with 12 bases between them. The CDR3 loop is CASSDGPGREQYV. DNA for the CDR3: TGTGCCAGCAGTGATGGGCCAGGGCGCGAGCAGTACGTC.

This chain uses TRBV6-2 or TRBV6-3 with TRBJ2-7, with 8 bases fitting TRBD1. Trimming removed 6 bases from V and 9 bases from J; junction bases left unmatched: 16. Germline V gene data show CDR1 as MNHEY and CDR2 as SVGEGT. This CDR3 contains 15 residues. The chain's CDR3 is CASSRTGTGVSVQYF. Written as DNA, the CDR3 is TGTGCCAGCAGCAGAACCGGGACAGGAGTATCGGTGCAGTACTTC.

V is TRBV4-2 and J is TRBJ1-2; D perhaps matches TRBD1 (5 bases). The V gene's germline CDR1 is LGHNA and CDR2 YNFKEQ. V was clipped by 0 bases and J by 4 bases, with 9 bases between them. The CDR3 is made up of 14 amino acids. CDR3 protein: CASSQDPQAYGYTF. In nucleotides, the CDR3 is TGTGCCAGCAGCCAAGATCCACAGGCCTATGGCTACACCTTC.

The J gene is TRBJ2-3, the V gene TRBV5-8, with 7 bases aligning to TRBD1. Per the germline V gene, CDR1 is SGHTS and CDR2 is YDEGEE. The CDR3 runs 19 residues. With V trimmed by 3 bases and J by 1 base, 17 bases remained unmatched. The CDR3: CASSSGVGQGDRRTDTQYF. The CDR3 nucleotides are TGTGCCAGCAGCTCGGGCGTCGGTCAGGGGGACCGGCGCACAGATACGCAGTATTTT. The full variable domain, rest sourced from reference TRBV5-8 and TRBJ2-3, is EAGVTQSPTHLIKTRGQQATLRCSPISGHTSVYWYQQALGLGLQFLLWYDEGEERNRGNFPPRFSGRQFPNYSSELNVNALELEDSALYLCASSSGVGQGDRRTDTQYFGPGTRLTVL.

The V gene is TRBV4-3, the J gene TRBJ2-7, with 7 bases lining up with TRBD2. The length of the CDR3 is 13 residues. Germline CDR1 and CDR2: LGHNA and YSLEER. The V segment lost 4 bases and the J segment 6 bases; nucleotides outside the gene matches: 6. The CDR3 region is CASSRLTSTEQYF. CDR3 nucleotides: TGCGCCAGCAGCCGGTTGACTAGCACCGAGCAGTACTTC.